Each of the 10 T cell receptor beta chains below was sequenced from the same sample in a study of CD8+CD57+ T cells in acquired aplastic anemia. Genomic DNA acted as the template from which TCR beta VDJ combination and CDR3 sequence profiling were carried out. TCRdb processed the reads anew with MiXCR; each CDR3 protein has one entry. In the table there are 120,000 or so distinct CDR3 sequences, over 30% of which are singletons. In patients chosen for sequencing, flow cytometry had shown CD8+CD57+ cell expansion. Source material: sorted CD4+, CD8+, or CD8+CD57+ T cells (not recorded which) from PBMCs. The receptors derive from a human donor with aplastic anemia.

This clonotype was seen at least ten times. J is TRBJ2-5 and V is TRBV5-1, with D possibly being TRBD2 (5 bases). The CDR3 is made up of 12 amino acids. The germline CDR1 and CDR2 sequences are SGHRS and YFSETQ. V was shortened by 4 bases and J by 7 bases, with 11 bases between the two germline ends. The CDR3 DNA sequence: TGCGCCAGCAGCCCCGGGGTGGGGACCCAGTACTTC. Translated, it gives CASSPGVGTQYF.

A word on this clonotype: Just one base apart from a much larger clone, this may be a read error. V usage is TRBV19 and J usage is TRBJ1-3, with D possibly matching TRBD1 (5 bases). This CDR3 has 16 amino acids. Germline CDR1 is LNHDA and CDR2 is SQIVND (reference sequence). CDR3 protein: CASSIATGPSGNTIHF. As DNA, the CDR3 is TGTGCCAGTAGTATAGCTACAGGACCCTCTGGAAACACCATACATTTT. Combining the CDR3 with reference TRBV19 and TRBJ1-3 gives the whole variable domain DGGITQSPKYLFRKEGQNVTLSCEQNLNHDAMYWYRQDPGQGLRLIYYSQIVNDFQKGDIAEGYSVSREKKESFPLTVTSAQKNPTAFYLCASSIATGPSGNTIHFGEGSWLTVV.

This clonotype was seen repeatedly, ten times or more. The chain employs TRBV5-5 and TRBJ2-7, with TRBD1 identical over 11 bases. V lost 5 bases to trimming and J lost 2 bases; unmatched junction nucleotides: 9. This CDR3 is 16 amino acids long. Germline CDR1 and CDR2: SGHKS and YYEKEE (reference sequence). The CDR3 here is CASRAPGQGVAYEQYF. DNA of the CDR3: TGTGCCAGCAGAGCCCCGGGACAGGGGGTAGCCTACGAGCAGTACTTC.

This clonotype was seen repeatedly, ten times or more. CDR3 region: CASTSGTLKFYNEQFF. In DNA form, the CDR3 reads TGCGCCAGCACGTCAGGGACCCTAAAGTTCTACAATGAGCAGTTCTTC. This sequence joins TRBV10-2 and TRBJ2-1, with D perhaps TRBD1 or TRBD2 (5 bases each). Germline CDR1 WSHSY, CDR2 SAAADI. The CDR3 length is 16 residues. Trimming removed 7 bases from V and 3 bases from J, with 19 bases in between.

For this clonotype: Since a much larger clone is just one base distant, this may be a read error. The conserved final phenylalanine or tryptophan is absent from the CDR3, which likely points to a read error. The chain joins TRBV6-5 to TRBJ1-1, with D unclear. CDR3 size: 14 residues. V lost 0 bases to trimming and J lost 0 bases, with 5 bases between them. Germline CDR1 reads MNHEY; CDR2 reads SVGAGI. The CDR3 sequence: CASSYSGLNTEAFL. The CDR3 DNA follows: TGTGCCAGCAGTTACTCGGGCTTGAACACTGAAGCTTTCCTT.

This clonotype has just a few counts. This chain uses TRBV10-3 with TRBJ2-1; 9 bases agree with TRBD2. J was trimmed by 6 bases and V by 10 bases; bases with no gene match: 13. CDR1 and CDR2 (germline): ENHRY, SYGVKD. The length of the CDR3 is 15 residues. The CDR3 spells CASIHSGGTSNEQFF. CDR3 nucleotides: TGTGCCAGCATTCACAGCGGGGGGACGAGCAATGAGCAGTTCTTC.

The chain carries TRBV11-2 and TRBJ2-7; D could derive from TRBD1 or TRBD2 (5 bases each). V lost 2 bases to trimming and J lost 5 bases, with 10 bases between them. Germline V gene lookup returns CDR1 SGHAT and CDR2 FQNNGV. This CDR3 has 13 residues. CDR3 residues: CASSLIRGNEQYF. In nucleotides, the CDR3 is TGTGCCAGCAGCTTAATCCGGGGCAACGAGCAGTACTTC. The whole variable domain, remainder taken from reference TRBV11-2 and TRBJ2-7, is EAGVAQSPRYKIIEKRQSVAFWCNPISGHATLYWYQQILGQGPKLLIQFQNNGVVDDSQLPKDRFSAERLKGVDSTLKIQPAKLEDSAVYLCASSLIRGNEQYFGPGTRLTVT.

J is TRBJ2-1 and V is TRBV20-1; 9 nucleotides agree with TRBD1. Looked up from germline, CDR1 is DFQATT and CDR2 is SNEGSKA (reference sequence). The ends lost 5 bases at V and 6 bases at J; junction bases unmatched: 8. This CDR3 comprises 14 residues. Here the CDR3 DNA reads TGCAGTGCTCCGACCGGGACAGGGACCAATGAGCAGTTCTTC. This sequence encodes CSAPTGTGTNEQFF.

The chain carries TRBV19 and TRBJ2-3; 7 bases are a match to TRBD1. This CDR3 region has 13 residues. The V segment lost 6 bases and the J segment 6 bases; nucleotides outside the gene matches: 6. Per germline, CDR1 LNHDA and CDR2 SQIVND (reference sequence). The DNA of the CDR3 is TGTGCCAGTAGCTCGACAGGGTGGGATACGCAGTATTTT. Translated, it gives CASSSTGWDTQYF. Full variable domain (remainder filled in from reference TRBV19 and TRBJ2-3): DGGITQSPKYLFRKEGQNVTLSCEQNLNHDAMYWYRQDPGQGLRLIYYSQIVNDFQKGDIAEGYSVSREKKESFPLTVTSAQKNPTAFYLCASSSTGWDTQYFGPGTRLTVL.

The gene calls are TRBV9 and TRBJ1-6; TRBD1 matches at 7 bases. Germline CDR1 and CDR2: SGDLS and YYNGEE. CDR3 length: 14 residues. The V segment lost 4 bases and the J segment 10 bases; nucleotides outside the gene matches: 8. CDR3 coding DNA: TGTGCCAGCAGCCTTCGACAGGGACGGTCACCCCTCCACTTT. This gives the protein CASSLRQGRSPLHF.